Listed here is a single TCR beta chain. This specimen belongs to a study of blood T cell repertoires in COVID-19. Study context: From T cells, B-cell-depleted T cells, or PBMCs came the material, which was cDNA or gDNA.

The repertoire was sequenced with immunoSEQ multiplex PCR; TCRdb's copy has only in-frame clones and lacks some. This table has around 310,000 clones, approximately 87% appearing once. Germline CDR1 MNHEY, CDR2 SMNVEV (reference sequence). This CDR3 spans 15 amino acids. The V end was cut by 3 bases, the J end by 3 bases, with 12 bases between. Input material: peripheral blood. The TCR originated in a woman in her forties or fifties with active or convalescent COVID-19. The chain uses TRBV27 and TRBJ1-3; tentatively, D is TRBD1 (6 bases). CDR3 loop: CASSFRGGSGNTIYF. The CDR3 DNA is TGTGCCAGCAGTTTCAGGGGCGGGAGTGGAAACACCATATATTTT.